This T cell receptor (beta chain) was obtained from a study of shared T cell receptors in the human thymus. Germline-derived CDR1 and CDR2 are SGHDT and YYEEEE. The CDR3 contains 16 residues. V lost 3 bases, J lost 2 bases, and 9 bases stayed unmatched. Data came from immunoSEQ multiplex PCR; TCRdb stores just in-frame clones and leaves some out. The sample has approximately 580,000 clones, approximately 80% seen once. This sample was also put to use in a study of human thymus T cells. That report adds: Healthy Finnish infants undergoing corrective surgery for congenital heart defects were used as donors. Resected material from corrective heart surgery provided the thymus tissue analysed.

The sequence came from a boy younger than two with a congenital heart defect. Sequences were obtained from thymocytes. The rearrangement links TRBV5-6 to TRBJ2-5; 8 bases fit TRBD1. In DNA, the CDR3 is TGTGCCAGCAGCTGGACCGGACAGGGCCAGCAAGAGACCCAGTACTTC. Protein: CASSWTGQGQQETQYF.